This T cell receptor (beta chain) emerged from a study of T cell changes during pregnancy in multiple sclerosis (dated by TCRdb to about 2019). With regard to the full study: The study looked at changes in the T cell repertoire across pregnancy in women with multiple sclerosis.

The CDR3, from cysteine to phenylalanine, totals 16 residues. CDR3 DNA only is kept here, 48 bases in frame from base 1. The germline V gene sets CDR1 to MNHNS and CDR2 to SASEGT. From V the trimming removes 4 bases and from J it removes 0 bases, while the gene matches leave 2 bases of the junction unaccounted for. A remark on this clone: This receptor's antigen is unknown. The input lacks base qualities; no much larger clone sits a single base away.

To prepare the library, the immunoSEQ multiplex PCR assay was applied. The immuneACCESS repertoire file appears here via TCRdb, limited to in-frame rearrangements. These files lack a portion of the clones; in checked studies, under half of the deficit traces to unresolved V genes, and the cause of the others is not known. In this sample the table shows some 51,000 clones, around 94% of which occur a single time. Together, the top ten hold under 0.55% of the sample. The source material was CD4+ T cells from peripheral blood mononuclear cells, sampled in the first trimester of pregnancy. Recombination linked TRBV6-1 to TRBJ1-6; a stretch of 8 junction bases matches TRBD1. The receptor comes from a female donor with multiple sclerosis, enrolled in a pregnancy study. The nucleotide sequence is given as TGTGCCAGCAGTGGGACAGGGAGCTCCTATAATTCACCCCTCCACTTT. This sequence encodes CASSGTGSSYNSPLHF.